The 8 T cell receptor beta chains given below trace back to one sample, sequenced in a study of read filtering for tumor transcriptome and immune sequencing. The library was built from around 0.4 ug RNA with molecular barcoded adaptors for alpha/delta and beta/gamma chains. TCRdb re-called the reads with MiXCR, one entry per CDR3 protein. Among 100,000 to 150,000 distinct CDR3 sequences, 13% were seen once, and the ten largest hold 9.5% to 11%. The specimen was a population of CD138-negative cells sorted from bone marrow. Every receptor here comes from a donor at least 40 years old with multiple myeloma.

This clonotype has a handful of counts. The genes are TRBV20-1 and TRBJ2-5; D is possibly TRBD2 (5 bases). Per germline, CDR1 DFQATT and CDR2 SNEGSKA (reference sequence). This CDR3 has 12 amino acids. Deletions cut 5 bases from V and 5 bases from J, with 12 bases between. CDR3 residues: CSAGLIGETQYF. CDR3 sequence (DNA): TGCAGTGCTGGACTCATCGGGGAGACCCAGTACTTC.

This clonotype appeared a few times. This clone may be a read error of a much larger clone one base away. This chain connects TRBV6-2 or TRBV6-3 to TRBJ2-3, with a tentative D call TRBD2 (6 bases). Trimming took 6 bases from V and 3 from J, leaving 10 bases between them. From germline, CDR1 is MNHEY and CDR2 SVGEGT. The CDR3 totals 13 residues. The CDR3, as DNA: TGTGCCAGCAGCACGGGACTGACAGATACGCAGTATTTT. Its protein is CASSTGLTDTQYF.

This clonotype showed up many times. The V call is TRBV7-9, the J call TRBJ2-7, with TRBD2 as a possible D gene (6 bases). The CDR3 runs 16 residues. With 4 bases removed from V and 0 bases from J, the gap between germline ends came to 16 bases. Germline CDR1 reads SEHNR; CDR2 reads FQNEAQ (reference sequence). The CDR3 sequence: CASSYFRGAGSYEQYF. CDR3 DNA sequence: TGTGCCAGCAGCTATTTTCGCGGGGCAGGCTCCTACGAGCAGTACTTC.

Many counts were recorded for this clonotype. The V gene is TRBV5-5, the J gene TRBJ1-1, with a weak D call TRBD1 (5 bases). The CDR3 totals 15 residues. Germline CDR1 and CDR2: SGHKS and YYEKEE (reference sequence). V was clipped by 4 bases and J by 1 base, with 14 bases between them. For the CDR3, the DNA is TGTGCCAGCAGCACCCGGGACGGACGGAACACTGAAGCTTTCTTT. Encoded protein: CASSTRDGRNTEAFF.

This clonotype was detected ten times or more. The chain combines TRBV19 with TRBJ2-1; D call uncertain. CDR1 is LNHDA and CDR2 is SQIVND in the germline V gene (reference sequence). Trimming pared 9 bases from V and 0 bases from J, leaving 24 bases between. There are 18 residues in the CDR3. The CDR3 sequence is CASTLVGRARSSYNEQFF. The CDR3 DNA reads TGTGCCAGCACACTGGTTGGTAGGGCGCGAAGCTCCTACAATGAGCAGTTCTTC.

The V call is TRBV12-3 or TRBV12-4, the J call TRBJ2-3; D not resolved. CDR3 length equals 14 residues. The V end was cut by 3 bases, the J end by 4 bases, with 11 bases between. CDR3 sequence reads: CASSFAGDSDTQYF. In nucleotides, the CDR3 is TGTGCCAGCAGTTTCGCTGGAGATTCAGATACGCAGTATTTT.

This clonotype has at least ten counts. The chain joins TRBV7-9 to TRBJ2-5; possibly TRBD1 or TRBD2 for D (7 bases each). Germline CDR1 is SEHNR and CDR2 is FQNEAQ (reference sequence). CDR3 length: 16 residues. The V and J ends lost 4 bases and 5 bases respectively, with 20 bases between them. The CDR3 protein is CASSSLGEGADETQYF. DNA of the CDR3: TGTGCCAGCAGCTCCCTTGGGGAGGGGGCTGACGAGACCCAGTACTTC.

About this clonotype: With a much larger clone just one base away, this may be a read error. V is TRBV7-2 and J is TRBJ2-1; D not resolved. The CDR3 totals 14 residues. Per germline, CDR1 SGHTA and CDR2 FQGNSA. The CDR3 region is CASSLELYYYEQFF. The CDR3 DNA follows: TGTGCCAGCAGCTTAGAACTCTACTACTATGAGCAGTTCTTC.